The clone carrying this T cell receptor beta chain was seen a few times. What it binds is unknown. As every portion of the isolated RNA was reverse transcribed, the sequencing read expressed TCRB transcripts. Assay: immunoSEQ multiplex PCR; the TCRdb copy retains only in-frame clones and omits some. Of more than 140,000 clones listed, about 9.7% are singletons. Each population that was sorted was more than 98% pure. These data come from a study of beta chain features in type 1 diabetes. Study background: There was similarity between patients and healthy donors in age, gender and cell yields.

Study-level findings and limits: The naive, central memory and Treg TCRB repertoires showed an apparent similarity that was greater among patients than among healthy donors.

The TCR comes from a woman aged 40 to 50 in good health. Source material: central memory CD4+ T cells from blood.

The CDR3 spells CASSLNTRGDEKLFF. CDR3 DNA: TGTGCCAGCAGCTTAAACACCAGGGGAGATGAAAAACTGTTTTTT. The rearrangement uses TRBV7-8 and TRBJ1-4; maybe TRBD1 (6 bases). The V end lost 2 bases, the J end lost 6 bases, and 13 bases lay between the germline ends. Germline CDR1 reads SGHVS; CDR2 reads FQNEAQ. This CDR3 region has 15 residues.